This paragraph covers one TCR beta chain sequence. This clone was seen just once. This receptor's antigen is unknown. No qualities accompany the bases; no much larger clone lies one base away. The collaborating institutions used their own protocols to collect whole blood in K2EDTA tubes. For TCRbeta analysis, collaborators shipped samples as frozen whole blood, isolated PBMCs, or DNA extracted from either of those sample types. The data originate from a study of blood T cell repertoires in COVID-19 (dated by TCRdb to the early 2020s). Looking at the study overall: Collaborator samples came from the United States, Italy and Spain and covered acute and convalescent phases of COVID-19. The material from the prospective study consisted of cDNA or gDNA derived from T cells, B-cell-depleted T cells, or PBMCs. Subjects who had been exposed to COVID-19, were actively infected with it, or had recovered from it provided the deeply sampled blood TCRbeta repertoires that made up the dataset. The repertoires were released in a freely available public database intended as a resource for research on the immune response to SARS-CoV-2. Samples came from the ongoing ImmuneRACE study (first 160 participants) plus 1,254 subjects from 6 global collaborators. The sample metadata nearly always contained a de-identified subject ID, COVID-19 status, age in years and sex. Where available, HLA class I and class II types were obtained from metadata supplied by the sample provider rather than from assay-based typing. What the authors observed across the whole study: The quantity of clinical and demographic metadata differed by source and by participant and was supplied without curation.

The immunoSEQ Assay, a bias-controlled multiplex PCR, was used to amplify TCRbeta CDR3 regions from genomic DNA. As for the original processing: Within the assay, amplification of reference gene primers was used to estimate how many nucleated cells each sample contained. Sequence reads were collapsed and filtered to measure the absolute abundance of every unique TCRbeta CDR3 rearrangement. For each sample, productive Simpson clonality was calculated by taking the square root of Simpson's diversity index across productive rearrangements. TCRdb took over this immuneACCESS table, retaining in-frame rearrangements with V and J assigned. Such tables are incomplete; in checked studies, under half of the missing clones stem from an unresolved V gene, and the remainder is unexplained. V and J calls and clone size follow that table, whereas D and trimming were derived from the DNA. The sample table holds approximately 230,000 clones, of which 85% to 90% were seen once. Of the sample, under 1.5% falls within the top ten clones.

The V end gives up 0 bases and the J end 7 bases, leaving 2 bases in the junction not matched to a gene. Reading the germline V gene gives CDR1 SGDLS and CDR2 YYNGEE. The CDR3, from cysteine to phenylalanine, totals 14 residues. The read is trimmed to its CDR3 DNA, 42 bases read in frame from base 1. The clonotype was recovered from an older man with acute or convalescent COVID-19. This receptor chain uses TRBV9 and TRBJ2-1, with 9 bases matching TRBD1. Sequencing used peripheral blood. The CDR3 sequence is CASSVGDRANEQFF. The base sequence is TGTGCCAGCAGCGTAGGGGACAGGGCTAATGAGCAGTTCTTC. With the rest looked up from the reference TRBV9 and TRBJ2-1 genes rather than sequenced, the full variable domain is DSGVTQTPKHLITATGQRVTLRCSPRSGDLSVYWYQQSLDQGLQFLIQYYNGEERAKGNILERFSAQQFPDLHSELNLSSLELGDSALYFCASSVGDRANEQFFGPGTRLTVL.